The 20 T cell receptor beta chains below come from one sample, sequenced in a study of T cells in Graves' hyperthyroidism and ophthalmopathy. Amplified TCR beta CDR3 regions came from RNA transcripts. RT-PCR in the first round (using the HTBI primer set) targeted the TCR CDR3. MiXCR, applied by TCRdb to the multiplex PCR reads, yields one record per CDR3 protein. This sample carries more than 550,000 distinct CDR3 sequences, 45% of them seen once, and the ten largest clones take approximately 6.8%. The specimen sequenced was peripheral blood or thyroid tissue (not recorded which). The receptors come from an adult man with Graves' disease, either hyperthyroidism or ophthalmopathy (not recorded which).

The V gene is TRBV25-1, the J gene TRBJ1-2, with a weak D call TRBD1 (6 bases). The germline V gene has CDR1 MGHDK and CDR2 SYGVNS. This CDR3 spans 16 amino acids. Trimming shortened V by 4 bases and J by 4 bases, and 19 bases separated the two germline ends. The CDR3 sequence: CASSAPRQASLYGYTF. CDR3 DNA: TGTGCCAGCAGTGCCCCTAGACAGGCAAGCCTCTATGGCTACACCTTC.

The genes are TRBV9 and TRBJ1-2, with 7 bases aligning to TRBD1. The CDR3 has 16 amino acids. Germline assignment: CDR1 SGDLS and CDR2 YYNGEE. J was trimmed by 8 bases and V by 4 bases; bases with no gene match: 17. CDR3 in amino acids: CASSPTGKGQFSGYTF. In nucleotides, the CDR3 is TGTGCCAGCAGCCCCACCGGGAAGGGACAGTTCAGCGGCTACACCTTC.

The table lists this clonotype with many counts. The CDR3: CATGETGSQETQYF. As DNA, the CDR3 is TGTGCCACCGGGGAAACAGGGTCTCAAGAGACCCAGTACTTC. The J gene is TRBJ2-5, the V gene TRBV15; possibly TRBD1 for D (6 bases). Germline CDR1 and CDR2: LNHNV and YYDKDF (reference sequence). V was clipped by 8 bases and J by 2 bases, with 15 bases between them. The CDR3 totals 14 residues. Complete variable domain (other parts from reference TRBV15 and TRBJ2-5): DAMVIQNPRYQVTQFGKPVTLSCSQTLNHNVMYWYQQKSSQAPKLLFHYYDKDFNNEADTPDNFQSRRPNTSFCFLDIRSPGLGDTAMYLCATGETGSQETQYFGPGTRLLVL.

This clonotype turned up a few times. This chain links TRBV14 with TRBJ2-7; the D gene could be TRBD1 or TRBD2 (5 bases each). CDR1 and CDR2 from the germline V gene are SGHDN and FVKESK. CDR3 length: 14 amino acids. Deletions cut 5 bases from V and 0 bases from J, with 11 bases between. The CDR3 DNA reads TGTGCCAGCAGCGTGGGGCGGGCCTCCTACGAGCAGTACTTC. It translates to CASSVGRASYEQYF. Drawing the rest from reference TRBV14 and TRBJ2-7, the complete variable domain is EAGVTQFPSHSVIEKGQTVTLRCDPISGHDNLYWYRRVMGKEIKFLLHFVKESKQDESGMPNNRFLAERTGGTYSTLKVQPAELEDSGVYFCASSVGRASYEQYFGPGTRLTVT.

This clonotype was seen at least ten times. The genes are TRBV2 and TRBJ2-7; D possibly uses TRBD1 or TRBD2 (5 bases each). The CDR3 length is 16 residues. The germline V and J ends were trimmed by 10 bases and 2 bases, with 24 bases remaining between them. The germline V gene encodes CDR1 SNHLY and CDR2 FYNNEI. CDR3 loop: CAIRDGMGTATYEQYF. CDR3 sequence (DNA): TGTGCCATTCGGGACGGTATGGGCACCGCGACCTACGAGCAGTACTTC.

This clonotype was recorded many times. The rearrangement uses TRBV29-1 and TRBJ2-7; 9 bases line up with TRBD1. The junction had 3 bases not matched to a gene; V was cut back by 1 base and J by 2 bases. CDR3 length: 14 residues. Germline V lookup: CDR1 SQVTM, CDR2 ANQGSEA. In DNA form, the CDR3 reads TGCAGCGTTGAAGGTAGGACAGGGGCCTACGAGCAGTACTTC. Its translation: CSVEGRTGAYEQYF.

The CDR3 region is CSLTGMNTEAFF. The CDR3 nucleotides read TGCAGTTTGACAGGGATGAACACTGAAGCTTTCTTT. This chain connects TRBV29-1 to TRBJ1-1, with 7 bases aligning to TRBD1. Germline V CDR1 and CDR2: SQVTM, ANQGSEA. This CDR3 is 12 amino acids long.

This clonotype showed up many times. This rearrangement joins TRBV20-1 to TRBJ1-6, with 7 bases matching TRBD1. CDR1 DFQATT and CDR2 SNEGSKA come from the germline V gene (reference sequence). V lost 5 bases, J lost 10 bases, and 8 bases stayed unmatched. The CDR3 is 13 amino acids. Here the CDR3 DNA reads TGCAGTGCTGAAGGGACAGTGTTCTCACCCCTCCACTTT. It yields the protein CSAEGTVFSPLHF.

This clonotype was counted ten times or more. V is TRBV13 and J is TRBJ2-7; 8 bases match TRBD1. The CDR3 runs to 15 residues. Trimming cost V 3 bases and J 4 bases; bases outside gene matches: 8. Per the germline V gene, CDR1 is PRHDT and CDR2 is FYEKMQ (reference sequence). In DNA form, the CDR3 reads TGTGCCAGCAGCTTCGCCGGACAGGGCCAATACGAGCAGTACTTC. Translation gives CASSFAGQGQYEQYF.

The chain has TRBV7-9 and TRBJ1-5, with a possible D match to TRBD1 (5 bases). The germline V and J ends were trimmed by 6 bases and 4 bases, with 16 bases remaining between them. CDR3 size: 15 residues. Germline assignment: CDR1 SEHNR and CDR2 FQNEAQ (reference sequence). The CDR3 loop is CASSFKWGLNQPQHF. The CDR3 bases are TGTGCCAGCAGTTTTAAATGGGGGTTGAATCAGCCCCAGCATTTT.

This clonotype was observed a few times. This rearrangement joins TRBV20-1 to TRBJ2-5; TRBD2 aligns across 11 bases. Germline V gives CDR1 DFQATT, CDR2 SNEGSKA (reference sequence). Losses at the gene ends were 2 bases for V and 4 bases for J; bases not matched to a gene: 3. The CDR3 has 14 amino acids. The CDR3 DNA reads TGCAGTGCTAGATTTCTAGCGGGGGGAGAGACCCAGTACTTC. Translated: CSARFLAGGETQYF.

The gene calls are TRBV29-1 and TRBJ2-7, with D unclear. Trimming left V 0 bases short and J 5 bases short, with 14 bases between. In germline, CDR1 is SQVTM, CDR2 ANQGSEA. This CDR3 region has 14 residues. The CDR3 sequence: CSVEDGRRNDEQYF. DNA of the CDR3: TGCAGCGTTGAAGATGGTAGACGGAACGACGAGCAGTACTTC.

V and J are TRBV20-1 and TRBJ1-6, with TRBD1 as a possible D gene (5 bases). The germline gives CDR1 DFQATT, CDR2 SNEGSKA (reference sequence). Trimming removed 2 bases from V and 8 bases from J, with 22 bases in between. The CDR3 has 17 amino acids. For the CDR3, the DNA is TGCAGTGCTAGAATATTCTCGCGGGAGGGGTCTGATTCACCCCTCCACTTT. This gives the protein CSARIFSREGSDSPLHF.

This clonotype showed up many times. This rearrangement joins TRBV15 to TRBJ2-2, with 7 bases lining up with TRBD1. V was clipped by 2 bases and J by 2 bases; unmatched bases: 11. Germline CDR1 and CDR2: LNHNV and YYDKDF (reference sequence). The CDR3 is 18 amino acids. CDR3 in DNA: TGTGCCACCAGCAGAACCTTCCTCGGGACAGACAACACCGGGGAGCTGTTTTTT. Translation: CATSRTFLGTDNTGELFF. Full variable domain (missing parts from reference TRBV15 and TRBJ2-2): DAMVIQNPRYQVTQFGKPVTLSCSQTLNHNVMYWYQQKSSQAPKLLFHYYDKDFNNEADTPDNFQSRRPNTSFCFLDIRSPGLGDTAMYLCATSRTFLGTDNTGELFFGEGSRLTVL.

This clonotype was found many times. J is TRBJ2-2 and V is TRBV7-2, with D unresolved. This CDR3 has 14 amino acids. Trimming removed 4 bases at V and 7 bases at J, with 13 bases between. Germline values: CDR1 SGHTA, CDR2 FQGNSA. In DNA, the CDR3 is TGTGCCAGCAGCTCTACCCAAGTCCACGGGGAGCTGTTTTTT. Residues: CASSSTQVHGELFF. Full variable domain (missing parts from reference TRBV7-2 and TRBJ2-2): GAGVSQSPSNKVTEKGKDVELRCDPISGHTALYWYRQSLGQGLEFLIYFQGNSAPDKSGLPSDRFSAERTGGSVSTLTIQRTQQEDSAVYLCASSSTQVHGELFFGEGSRLTVL.

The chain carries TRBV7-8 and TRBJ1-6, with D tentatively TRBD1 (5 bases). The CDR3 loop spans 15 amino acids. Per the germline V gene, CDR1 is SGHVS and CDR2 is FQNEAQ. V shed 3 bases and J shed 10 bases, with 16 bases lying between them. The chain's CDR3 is CASSLTGGNRSPLHF. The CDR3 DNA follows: TGTGCCAGCAGCTTGACGGGGGGGAATAGGTCACCCCTCCACTTT. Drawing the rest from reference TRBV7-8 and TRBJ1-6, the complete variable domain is GAGVSQSPRYKVAKRGQDVALRCDPISGHVSLFWYQQALGQGPEFLTYFQNEAQLDKSGLPSDRFFAERPEGSVSTLKIQRTQQEDSAVYLCASSLTGGNRSPLHFGNGTRLTVT.

Here the CDR3 reads CSVGPDTNTEAFF. For the CDR3, the DNA is TGCAGCGTAGGGCCCGACACGAACACTGAAGCTTTCTTT. The chain joins TRBV29-1 to TRBJ1-1, with D uncertain. The germline CDR1 and CDR2 sequences are SQVTM and ANQGSEA. The CDR3 sequence is 13 residues long. V lost 6 bases, J lost 1 base, and 12 bases lay in between.

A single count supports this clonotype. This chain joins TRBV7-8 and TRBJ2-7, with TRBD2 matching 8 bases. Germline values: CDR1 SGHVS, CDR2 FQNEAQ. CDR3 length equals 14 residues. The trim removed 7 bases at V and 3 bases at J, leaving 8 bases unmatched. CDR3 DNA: TGTGCCAGCATCCGGGGGGGGGCTATCTACGAGCAGTACTTC. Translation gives CASIRGGAIYEQYF.

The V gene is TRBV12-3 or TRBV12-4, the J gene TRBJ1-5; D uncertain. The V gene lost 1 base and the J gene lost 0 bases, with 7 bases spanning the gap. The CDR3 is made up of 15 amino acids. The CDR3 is CASSLGRSSNQPQHF. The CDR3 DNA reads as TGTGCCAGCAGTTTAGGCAGAAGTAGCAATCAGCCCCAGCATTTT.

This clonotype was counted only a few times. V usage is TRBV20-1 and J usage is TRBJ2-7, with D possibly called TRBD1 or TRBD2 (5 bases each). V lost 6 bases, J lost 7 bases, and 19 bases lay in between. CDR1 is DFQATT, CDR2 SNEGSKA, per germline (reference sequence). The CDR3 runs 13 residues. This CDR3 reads CSAGPGPIREQYF. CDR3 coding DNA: TGCAGTGCGGGACCCGGACCAATAAGGGAGCAGTACTTC.